The 27 T cell receptor beta chains below come from one sample, sequenced in a study of T cells after yellow fever vaccination. TCRdb reanalysed the 5' RACE reads using MiXCR and keeps one entry per CDR3 protein. This sample has under 700,000 distinct CDR3 sequences, with roughly a sixth found just once. The starting material was PBMCs, obtained about 5 days after the first yellow fever vaccination. The origin of the receptors is a young man who received the YFV17D yellow fever vaccine.

This clonotype was counted between two and nine times. The genes are TRBV9 and TRBJ2-5; tentatively, D is TRBD2 (7 bases). Trimming took 4 bases from V and 0 from J, leaving 13 bases between them. Germline V gene lookup returns CDR1 SGDLS and CDR2 YYNGEE. This CDR3 spans 15 amino acids. In nucleotides, the CDR3 is TGTGCCAGCAGCCCCGGAGGGGGGGACCAAGAGACCCAGTACTTC. This translates into CASSPGGGDQETQYF.

This clonotype was observed a handful of times. V is TRBV3-1 and J is TRBJ1-2; D is uncertain. This CDR3 comprises 18 residues. The germline V gene has CDR1 LGHDT and CDR2 YNNKEL (reference sequence). Trimming stripped 1 base from V and 0 bases from J, with 18 bases between. This CDR3 reads CASSQVFSYTRPNYGYTF. DNA of the CDR3: TGTGCCAGCAGCCAAGTATTCTCCTATACTAGACCTAACTATGGCTACACCTTC.

This clonotype was observed a handful of times. For the CDR3, the DNA is TGTGCCAGCAGTTTCCTGGGTAACGGCACAACTAATGAAAAACTGTTTTTT. Translating it yields CASSFLGNGTTNEKLFF. This rearrangement joins TRBV12-3 or TRBV12-4 to TRBJ1-4; D gene unclear. The CDR3 spans 17 residues. V was cut by 3 bases and J by 0 bases, with 14 bases left in between.

This clonotype was recorded a few times. The chain couples TRBV7-3 to TRBJ2-1; D is unclear. The germline V gene has CDR1 SGHTA and CDR2 FQGTGA. CDR3 size: 15 residues. Trimming removed 5 bases at V and 4 bases at J, with 15 bases between. CDR3 DNA: TGTGCCAGCAGCCCCGAGGCAACGGTATACAATGAGCAGTTCTTC. Translation gives CASSPEATVYNEQFF. Complete variable domain (other parts from reference TRBV7-3 and TRBJ2-1): GAGVSQTPSNKVTEKGKYVELRCDPISGHTALYWYRQSLGQGPEFLIYFQGTGAADDSGLPNDRFFAVRPEGSVSTLKIQRTERGDSAVYLCASSPEATVYNEQFFGPGTRLTVL.

This chain links TRBV5-1 with TRBJ1-6; no clear D. The CDR3 loop spans 14 amino acids. V was cut by 4 bases and J by 10 bases, with 15 bases left in between. Germline V CDR1 and CDR2: SGHRS, YFSETQ. The CDR3 nucleotides are TGCGCCAGCAGCCAAATCGCGTGGGAATCACCCCTCCACTTT. Protein sequence: CASSQIAWESPLHF. Complete variable domain (other parts from reference TRBV5-1 and TRBJ1-6): KAGVTQTPRYLIKTRGQQVTLSCSPISGHRSVSWYQQTPGQGLQFLFEYFSETQRNKGNFPGRFSGRQFSNSRSEMNVSTLELGDSALYLCASSQIAWESPLHFGNGTRLTVT.

This clonotype was detected ten times or more. V usage is TRBV3-1 and J usage is TRBJ2-7, with D uncertain. The CDR3 has 11 residues. V dropped 1 base and J dropped 5 bases, with 3 bases sitting between them. Germline V CDR1 and CDR2: LGHDT, YNNKEL (reference sequence). CDR3 nucleotide sequence: TGTGCCAGCAGCCAAGTCAACGAGCAGTACTTC. It encodes CASSQVNEQYF.

The chain employs TRBV10-3 and TRBJ1-5; tentatively, D is TRBD1 (5 bases). The V end was cut by 5 bases, the J end by 2 bases, with 16 bases between. Germline V CDR1 and CDR2: ENHRY, SYGVKD. The CDR3 length is 16 residues. The CDR3 nucleotides are TGTGCCATCAGTCCCGGGAACAAAGGGGGCAATCAGCCCCAGCATTTT. Its protein is CAISPGNKGGNQPQHF.

The rearrangement links TRBV5-6 to TRBJ1-1, with TRBD1 matching over 10 bases. This CDR3 comprises 14 residues. Trimming took 4 bases from V and 5 from J; bases not matched to a gene: 5. From germline, CDR1 is SGHDT and CDR2 YYEEEE. The CDR3 loop is CASSAGTGATEAFF. The CDR3 DNA follows: TGTGCCAGCAGCGCAGGGACAGGGGCTACTGAAGCTTTCTTT.

This clonotype appeared a few times. The V and J genes are TRBV6-5 and TRBJ2-5; 12 positions match TRBD1. The J segment lost 7 bases and the V segment lost 2 bases, leaving 2 bases of the junction unmatched. The germline V gene has CDR1 MNHEY and CDR2 SVGAGI. The CDR3 has 14 residues. The DNA for the CDR3 is TGTGCCAGCAGTTACCCGGGACAGGGGGCGACCCAGTACTTC. This encodes CASSYPGQGATQYF.

This chain connects TRBV3-1 to TRBJ2-5, with 11 bases aligning to TRBD2. Per germline, CDR1 LGHDT and CDR2 YNNKEL (reference sequence). Trimming took 2 bases from V and 5 from J; bases not matched to a gene: 10. CDR3 length equals 17 residues. CDR3 loop: CASSQLGSGGAFETQYF. The CDR3 DNA reads TGTGCCAGCAGCCAATTGGGTAGCGGGGGGGCCTTTGAGACCCAGTACTTC.

This clonotype showed up many times. CDR3 sequence: CASSSHPGPATGNIQYF. The CDR3 DNA reads TGTGCCAGCAGTTCCCACCCGGGGCCGGCCACCGGAAACATTCAGTACTTC. The chain couples TRBV6-5 to TRBJ2-4; D is possibly TRBD1 or TRBD2 (5 bases each). The CDR3 sequence is 17 residues long. Germline CDR1 reads MNHEY; CDR2 reads SVGAGI. Trimming took off 4 bases at V and 6 bases at J, with 22 bases between the two ends.

The chain has TRBV20-1 and TRBJ2-6, with D hard to call. Germline V gene sequence: CDR1 DFQATT, CDR2 SNEGSKA (reference sequence). This CDR3 has 15 amino acids. V lost 6 bases and J lost 2, with 14 bases in between. CDR3 DNA sequence: TGCAGTGCGCGAATTGGAACACCTGGGGCCAACGTCCTGACTTTC. This translates into CSARIGTPGANVLTF.

This clonotype was observed at least ten times. The chain is built from TRBV20-1 and TRBJ1-1; the match to TRBD1 covers 11 bases. The trim removed 3 bases at V and 3 bases at J, leaving 3 bases unmatched. This CDR3 region has 14 residues. Germline loops: CDR1 DFQATT, CDR2 SNEGSKA (reference sequence). The CDR3 DNA is TGCAGTGCTAGGGGGACAGGGGGGGACACTGAAGCTTTCTTT. Protein: CSARGTGGDTEAFF.

For the CDR3, the DNA is TGTGCCAGCAGCTTACCTGGCGGGGGGGACTACGAGCAGTACTTC. Amino acid sequence: CASSLPGGGDYEQYF. V is TRBV7-2 and J is TRBJ2-7; 9 nucleotides align to TRBD2. Trimming cost V 2 bases and J 3 bases; bases outside gene matches: 5. The CDR3 has 15 amino acids. Germline loops: CDR1 SGHTA, CDR2 FQGNSA. Combining the CDR3 with reference TRBV7-2 and TRBJ2-7 gives the whole variable domain GAGVSQSPSNKVTEKGKDVELRCDPISGHTALYWYRQSLGQGLEFLIYFQGNSAPDKSGLPSDRFSAERTGGSVSTLTIQRTQQEDSAVYLCASSLPGGGDYEQYFGPGTRLTVT.

The chain employs TRBV10-3 and TRBJ1-5, with D perhaps matching TRBD1 (5 bases). The length of the CDR3 is 16 residues. Looked up from germline, CDR1 is ENHRY and CDR2 is SYGVKD. V lost 3 bases, J lost 2 bases, and 14 bases lay in between. CDR3 loop: CAISDDSRGGNQPQHF. The CDR3 nucleotides read TGTGCCATCAGTGATGACAGTCGTGGCGGCAATCAGCCCCAGCATTTT.

The chain combines TRBV7-2 with TRBJ2-1; D is possibly TRBD2 (6 bases). V dropped 5 bases and J dropped 2 bases, with 13 bases sitting between them. CDR3 length equals 15 residues. Germline V lookup: CDR1 SGHTA, CDR2 FQGNSA. The CDR3: CASSALVAAYNEQFF. CDR3 nucleotides: TGTGCCAGCAGCGCCCTCGTAGCGGCCTACAATGAGCAGTTCTTC.

This chain connects TRBV6-5 to TRBJ2-1; 8 positions match TRBD2. This CDR3 spans 15 amino acids. Germline trimming cut 0 bases from V and 8 bases from J; bases unmatched to any gene: 6. CDR1 and CDR2 (germline): MNHEY, SVGAGI. CDR3 region: CASSYSDGGAYEQFF. CDR3 nucleotides: TGTGCCAGCAGTTACTCAGACGGGGGGGCCTATGAGCAGTTCTTC.

In this sample, this clonotype turned up a few times. V gene TRBV3-1 combines with J gene TRBJ2-2; D is undetermined. The germline gives CDR1 LGHDT, CDR2 YNNKEL (reference sequence). The CDR3 spans 14 residues. V lost 1 base, J lost 4 bases, and 7 bases lay in between. CDR3 sequence reads: CASSQGVSTGELFF. CDR3 DNA: TGTGCCAGCAGCCAAGGTGTCAGCACCGGGGAGCTGTTTTTT.

This chain joins TRBV7-9 and TRBJ2-3; TRBD1 agrees at 7 bases. Germline V gene sequence: CDR1 SEHNR, CDR2 FQNEAQ (reference sequence). This CDR3 comprises 14 residues. With V trimmed by 8 bases and J by 4 bases, 9 bases remained unmatched. The CDR3 DNA sequence: TGTGCCAGCCAAACAGGGGTAATCCCAGATACGCAGTATTTT. This encodes CASQTGVIPDTQYF.

The chain joins TRBV9 to TRBJ1-4; 8 nucleotides line up with TRBD1. Germline loops: CDR1 SGDLS, CDR2 YYNGEE. The V and J ends lost 4 bases and 4 bases, in that order; junction bases with no gene match: 6. This CDR3 comprises 15 residues. CDR3: CASSRWGQDNEKLFF. The CDR3 coding sequence is TGTGCCAGCAGCCGATGGGGACAGGATAATGAAAAACTGTTTTTT.

This clonotype was counted between two and nine times. J is TRBJ2-7 and V is TRBV7-2, with D maybe TRBD2 (5 bases). Germline V lookup: CDR1 SGHTA, CDR2 FQGNSA. This CDR3 is 14 amino acids long. The ends were cut back, 0 bases at V and 7 bases at J, with 13 bases in the middle. In nucleotides, the CDR3 is TGTGCCAGCAGCTTAGCTACTAGACCGGGAGAGCAGTACTTC. Amino acids: CASSLATRPGEQYF.

The V call is TRBV23-1, the J call TRBJ1-1; tentatively, D is TRBD1 (6 bases). TRBV23-1 is sorted into the ORF group, with uncertain function. V gave up 7 bases and J gave up 7 bases, with 22 bases separating them. The CDR3 consists of 15 residues. This CDR3 is CASIWAPAEQGEAFF. The CDR3 DNA reads as TGCGCCAGCATTTGGGCCCCCGCCGAACAGGGTGAAGCTTTCTTT.

The chain uses TRBV10-1 and TRBJ1-1, with D possibly TRBD1 on 5 matching bases. Per the germline V gene, CDR1 is WNHNN and CDR2 is SYGVQD (reference sequence). The CDR3 is 14 residues long. Trimming took off 0 bases at V and 4 bases at J, with 9 bases between the two ends. This chain's CDR3 is CASSESTGGTEAFF. The CDR3 bases are TGCGCCAGCAGTGAGTCGACGGGGGGCACTGAAGCTTTCTTT.

This clonotype was seen only a few times. The rearrangement uses TRBV7-2 and TRBJ2-5, with D possibly matching TRBD1 (6 bases). V lost 2 bases and J lost 2, with 9 bases in between. Germline assignment: CDR1 SGHTA and CDR2 FQGNSA. CDR3 length: 14 amino acids. The chain's CDR3 is CASSLSQGQETQYF. The CDR3 coding sequence is TGTGCCAGCAGCTTAAGCCAGGGGCAAGAGACCCAGTACTTC.

The rearrangement links TRBV5-4 to TRBJ2-3, with 7 bases that match TRBD1. The CDR3 totals 15 residues. V lost 7 bases, J lost 1 base, and 9 bases stayed unmatched. CDR1 is SGHNT and CDR2 is YYREEE in the germline V gene (reference sequence). The CDR3 loop reads CASESTGEGTDTQYF. As DNA, the CDR3 is TGTGCCAGCGAGTCTACAGGGGAAGGCACAGATACGCAGTATTTT.

This clonotype was detected ten times or more. The CDR3 DNA sequence: TGTGCCAGCAGTGAATTGGGGGGCGAGACCCAGTACTTC. As protein: CASSELGGETQYF. The rearrangement joins TRBV6-1 to TRBJ2-5; D may correspond to TRBD1 or TRBD2 (6 bases each). V gave up 2 bases and J gave up 5 bases, with 9 bases separating them. The V gene's germline CDR1 is MNHNS and CDR2 SASEGT. The CDR3 has 13 residues.

This clonotype was seen a handful of times. V and J are TRBV3-1 and TRBJ1-2, with TRBD1 identical over 8 bases. V dropped 4 bases and J dropped 8; count of bases not matched to a gene: 18. This CDR3 has 17 residues. The germline CDR1 and CDR2 sequences are LGHDT and YNNKEL (reference sequence). The CDR3 reads CASSPASAGGALFGYTF. The CDR3, as DNA: TGTGCCAGCAGCCCTGCCTCCGCAGGGGGCGCTTTGTTCGGCTACACCTTC.